This TCR beta chain derives from a study of OX40 agonist ivuxolimab in advanced cancers. In the study overall: Partial responses occurred in Three dose-escalation patients, one with hepatocellular carcinoma and two with cutaneous melanoma.

Produced via immunoSEQ multiplex PCR; TCRdb's table is partial and in-frame only. There are roughly 45,000 clones in the sample; 80% to 95% occur only once, and roughly 6.3% lies in the top ten. On this clone: Its antigen is still unknown.

General study results and limits: With doses of 0.1 to 3.0 mg/kg, CD4+ and CD8+ blood T cells had undergone clonal expansion by week 6. Low normalized clonal expansion also occurred in some nonresponding patients.

Patients were ruled out by autoimmune disease history or systemic immunosuppression. The CDR3 totals 16 residues. Germline V gene data show CDR1 as SGHVS and CDR2 as FNYEAQ. V lost 5 bases and J 2 bases, leaving 18 bases between the germline ends. The clonotype originates from an adult with an advanced solid tumor such as melanoma, head and neck, liver or kidney cancer. Sequencing was performed on CD4+ or CD8+ T cells sorted from blood, taken in a trial of the OX40 agonist ivuxolimab. The chain combines TRBV7-6 with TRBJ2-5; tentative D call: TRBD1 (6 bases). The CDR3 loop reads CASSLAEGTPQETQYF. The CDR3, as DNA: TGTGCCAGCAGCCTCGCCGAAGGGACACCGCAAGAGACCCAGTACTTC. The full variable domain, its missing parts supplied by reference TRBV7-6 and TRBJ2-5, is GAGVSQSPRYKVTKRGQDVALRCDPISGHVSLYWYRQALGQGPEFLTYFNYEAQQDKSGLPNDRFSAERPEGSISTLTIQRTEQRDSAMYRCASSLAEGTPQETQYFGPGTRLLVL.